This T cell receptor (beta chain) was recovered during a study of blood T cell repertoires in COVID-19. Per the study methods: Reference gene primer amplification gave estimated nucleated cell counts. Here immunoSEQ multiplex PCR was the method, and the copy in TCRdb shows in-frame clones only, minus some. V and J calls and clone size are given by that table; D and trimming were obtained from the DNA. Of approximately 190,000 clones in the sample, 70% to 90% are singletons; the top ten hold under 6.5%. The V gene end was trimmed by 3 bases and the J gene end by 9 bases; junction bases not matched to a gene: 6. The germline V gene has CDR1 SGHAT and CDR2 FQNNGV. This CDR3 has 14 amino acids.

The chain is built from TRBV11-2 and TRBJ2-3; TRBD1 agrees at 10 bases. The specimen was peripheral blood. This TCR derives from a man between 40 and 49 years old with active or convalescent COVID-19. In nucleotides, the CDR3 is TGTGCCAGCAGCTTTCGGGACAGGGGTGAGACGCAGTATTTT. Its protein product is CASSFRDRGETQYF.